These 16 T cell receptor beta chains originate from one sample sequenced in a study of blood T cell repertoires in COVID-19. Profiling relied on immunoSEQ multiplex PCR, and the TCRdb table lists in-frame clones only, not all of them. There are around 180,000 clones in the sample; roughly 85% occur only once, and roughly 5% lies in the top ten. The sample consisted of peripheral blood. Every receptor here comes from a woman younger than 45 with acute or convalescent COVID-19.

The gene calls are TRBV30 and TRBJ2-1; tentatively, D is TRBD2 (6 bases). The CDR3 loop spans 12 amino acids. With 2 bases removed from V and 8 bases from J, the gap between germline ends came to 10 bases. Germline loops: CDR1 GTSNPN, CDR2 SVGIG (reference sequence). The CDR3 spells CAWSRRDDEQFF. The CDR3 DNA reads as TGTGCCTGGAGTCGGCGGGACGATGAGCAGTTCTTC.

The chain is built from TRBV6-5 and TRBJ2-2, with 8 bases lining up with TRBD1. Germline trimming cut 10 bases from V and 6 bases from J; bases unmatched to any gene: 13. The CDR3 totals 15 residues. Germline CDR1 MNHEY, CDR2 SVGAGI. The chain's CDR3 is CATRPSRGRAGELFF. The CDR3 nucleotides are TGTGCCACCAGGCCCTCCAGGGGGCGAGCCGGGGAGCTGTTTTTT.

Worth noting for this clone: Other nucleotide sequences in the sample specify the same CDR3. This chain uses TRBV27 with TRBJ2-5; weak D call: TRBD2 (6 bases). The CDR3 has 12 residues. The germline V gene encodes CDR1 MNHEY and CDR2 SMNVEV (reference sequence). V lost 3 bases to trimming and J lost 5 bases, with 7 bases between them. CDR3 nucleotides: TGTGCCAGCAGTTTTCGGGGGGAGACCCAGTACTTC. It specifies CASSFRGETQYF.

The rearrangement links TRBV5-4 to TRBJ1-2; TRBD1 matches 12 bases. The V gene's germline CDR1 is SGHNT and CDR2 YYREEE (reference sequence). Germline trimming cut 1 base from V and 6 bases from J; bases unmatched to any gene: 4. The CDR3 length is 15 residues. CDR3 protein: CASSLRDRGLDGYTF. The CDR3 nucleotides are TGTGCCAGCAGCTTGCGGGACAGGGGGCTAGATGGCTACACCTTC.

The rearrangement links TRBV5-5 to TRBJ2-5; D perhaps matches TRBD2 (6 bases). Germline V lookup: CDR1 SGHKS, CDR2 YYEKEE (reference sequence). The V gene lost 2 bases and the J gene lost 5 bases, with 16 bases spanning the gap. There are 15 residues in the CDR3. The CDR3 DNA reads TGTGCCAGCAGCTTATTTACGGGAGAGCGTGAGACCCAGTACTTC. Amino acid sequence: CASSLFTGERETQYF.

CDR3 nucleotide sequence: TGCGCCAGCAGCTCACACAGGGGCGGCGCAGATACGCAGTATTTT. Translation: CASSSHRGGADTQYF. The chain has TRBV4-3 and TRBJ2-3, with 7 bases identical to TRBD1. The CDR3 extends over 15 amino acids. V shed 5 bases, J shed 4 bases, and the junction held 9 bases outside the gene matches. Germline lookup yields CDR1 LGHNA and CDR2 YSLEER.

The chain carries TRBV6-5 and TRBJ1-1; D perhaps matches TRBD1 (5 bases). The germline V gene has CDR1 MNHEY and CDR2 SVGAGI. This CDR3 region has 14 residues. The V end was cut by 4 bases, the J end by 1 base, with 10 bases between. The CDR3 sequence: CASSSLDRNTEAFF. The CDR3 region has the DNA TGTGCCAGCAGTTCACTCGACAGGAACACTGAAGCTTTCTTT.

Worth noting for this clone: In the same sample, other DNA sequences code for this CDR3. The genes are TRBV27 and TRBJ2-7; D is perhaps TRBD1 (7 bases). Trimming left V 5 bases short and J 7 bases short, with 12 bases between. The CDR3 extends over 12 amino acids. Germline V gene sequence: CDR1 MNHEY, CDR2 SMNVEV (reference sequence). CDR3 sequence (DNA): TGTGCCAGCAGTCTCCAGGGGGGTGAGCAGTACTTC. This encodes CASSLQGGEQYF.

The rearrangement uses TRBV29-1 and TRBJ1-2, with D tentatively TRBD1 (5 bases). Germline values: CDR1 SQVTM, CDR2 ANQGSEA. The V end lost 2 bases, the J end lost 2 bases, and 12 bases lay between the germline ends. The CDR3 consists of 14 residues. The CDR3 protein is CSVEQGSLNYGYTF. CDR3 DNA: TGCAGCGTTGAACAGGGAAGTTTGAACTATGGCTACACCTTC.

Written as DNA, the CDR3 is TGCAGCGTTGAGACAGGGCGGGGTGAAAAACTGTTTTTT. Translation: CSVETGRGEKLFF. V gene TRBV29-1 combines with J gene TRBJ1-4; 7 nucleotides match TRBD1. The CDR3 sequence is 13 residues long. CDR1 and CDR2 (germline): SQVTM, ANQGSEA. V lost 3 bases and J lost 7; bases outside the gene matches: 5.

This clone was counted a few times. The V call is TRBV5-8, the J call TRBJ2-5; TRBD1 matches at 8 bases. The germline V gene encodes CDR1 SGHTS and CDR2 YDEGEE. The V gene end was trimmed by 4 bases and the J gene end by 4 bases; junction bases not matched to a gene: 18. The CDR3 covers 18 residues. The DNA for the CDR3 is TGTGCCAGCAGCCGCGGGACAGGTGCCAGGTCTGGGCCAGAGACCCAGTACTTC. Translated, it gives CASSRGTGARSGPETQYF.

The CDR3 is CASSWGQENTEAFF. DNA of the CDR3: TGTGCCAGCAGCTGGGGGCAGGAGAACACTGAAGCTTTCTTT. The chain has TRBV7-2 and TRBJ1-1; D perhaps matches TRBD1 (6 bases). Germline V lookup: CDR1 SGHTA, CDR2 FQGNSA. V dropped 4 bases and J dropped 1 base, with 10 bases sitting between them. The CDR3 is made up of 14 amino acids. The complete variable domain, with remaining parts taken from reference TRBV7-2 and TRBJ1-1, reads GAGVSQSPSNKVTEKGKDVELRCDPISGHTALYWYRQSLGQGLEFLIYFQGNSAPDKSGLPSDRFSAERTGGSVSTLTIQRTQQEDSAVYLCASSWGQENTEAFFGQGTRLTVV.

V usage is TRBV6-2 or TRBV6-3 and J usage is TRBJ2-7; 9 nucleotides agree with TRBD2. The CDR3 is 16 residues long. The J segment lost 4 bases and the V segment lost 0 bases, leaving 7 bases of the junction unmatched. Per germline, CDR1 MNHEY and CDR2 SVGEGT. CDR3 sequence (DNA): TGTGCCAGCAGTTACTCCTTTAGTAGCGGGAGATACGAGCAGTACTTC. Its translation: CASSYSFSSGRYEQYF.

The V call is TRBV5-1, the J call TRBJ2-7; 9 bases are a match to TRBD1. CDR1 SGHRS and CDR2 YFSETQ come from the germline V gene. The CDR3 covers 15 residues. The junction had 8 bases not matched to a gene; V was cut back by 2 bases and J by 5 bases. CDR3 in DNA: TGCGCCAGCAGCTTACAGGGACAGGGTTTGGACGAGCAGTACTTC. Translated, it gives CASSLQGQGLDEQYF.

The CDR3 loop reads CASSIRGPTGTQYF. CDR3 nucleotide sequence: TGTGCCAGTAGTATAAGGGGGCCGACGGGGACCCAGTACTTC. The chain employs TRBV19 and TRBJ2-5; 7 bases align to TRBD1. The CDR3 totals 14 residues. Germline trimming cut 2 bases from V and 7 bases from J; bases unmatched to any gene: 7. Germline CDR1 and CDR2: LNHDA and SQIVND (reference sequence).

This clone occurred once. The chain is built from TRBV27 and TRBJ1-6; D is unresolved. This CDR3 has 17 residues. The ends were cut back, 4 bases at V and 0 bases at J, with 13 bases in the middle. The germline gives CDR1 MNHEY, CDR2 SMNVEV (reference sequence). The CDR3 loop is CASSSPGRGSYNSPLHF. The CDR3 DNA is TGTGCCAGCAGTTCCCCAGGACGGGGCTCCTATAATTCACCCCTCCACTTT.